The rows below give T cell receptor beta chains drawn from one sample of a study of cytomegalovirus exposure and HLA in healthy donors. The table came from immunoSEQ multiplex PCR; TCRdb's copy has only in-frame clones and leaves some out. The sample records over 150,000 clones, over 70% being singletons. The sample was PBMCs. These TCRs come from a woman aged 55-69 years in good health and CMV-seropositive. Both conserved end residues are part of each CDR3.

V gene	J gene	CDR3 protein
TRBV5-8	TRBJ2-3	CASSSSTDTQYF
TRBV7-2	TRBJ2-7	CASSLWLDTSSYEQYF
TRBV11-3	TRBJ2-5	CASSLRGSGAETQYF
TRBV6-1	TRBJ1-5	CASSERRGSQPQHF
TRBV5-4	TRBJ2-7	CASSSLRDTGYEQYF
TRBV28	TRBJ2-7	CASSTSDRGPTYEQYF
TRBV28	TRBJ2-7	CASIRGGLLAYEQYF
TRBV5-4	TRBJ2-7	CASSHNRVWYEQYF
TRBV9	TRBJ2-7	CASSVTGNSYEQYF
TRBV11-2	TRBJ2-5	CASRLAGGAPRETQYF
TRBV29-1	TRBJ2-7	CSVGADYISYEQYF
TRBV5-1	TRBJ1-4	CASSLNRAEKLFF
TRBV19	TRBJ2-2	CASSFDATGLGVSGELFF
TRBV7-9	TRBJ1-3	CASSPTGVSGNTIYF
TRBV7-9	TRBJ2-3	CASNTRDKGGDTQYF
TRBV30	TRBJ1-2	CAYADTLSYGYTF
TRBV5-4	TRBJ2-7	CASSLRGRPGEQYF
TRBV5-6	TRBJ2-7	CASSLGQYNYEQYF
TRBV10-3	TRBJ1-5	CAISESPGGDWGQPQHF
TRBV11-2	TRBJ1-1	CASSSVGTGGAGNRAFF
TRBV28	TRBJ1-1	CASSPATGVNTEAFF
TRBV28	TRBJ2-7	CASSLGGGSSYEQYF
TRBV19	TRBJ2-2	CASRGLAVNTGELFF
TRBV7-8	TRBJ2-3	CASSYMTGGRDTQYF
TRBV7-6	TRBJ2-3	CASSDYSDTQYF